What follows is one T cell receptor (beta chain) and its context. Its target is unknown. Data came from immunoSEQ multiplex PCR; TCRdb stores just in-frame clones and leaves some out. The table shows around 150,000 clones, with approximately 80% occurring only once. The data were taken from a study of cytomegalovirus exposure and HLA in healthy donors. Study results and limitations: TCR clusters originating in the first cohort tended to co-occur in the 100 to 150 validation repertoires, according to a later analysis. The study put under 200 TCR beta chains on its list as cytomegalovirus-associated.

V lost 3 bases to trimming and J lost 2 bases, with 8 bases between them. The CDR3 sequence is 13 residues long. The germline V gene encodes CDR1 MNHEY and CDR2 SMNVEV (reference sequence). This clonotype was obtained from a man younger than 45 in good health and CMV-seropositive. Sequencing used PBMCs. This chain connects TRBV27 to TRBJ2-7; D is uncertain. CDR3 region: CASSFGVPYEQYF. CDR3 DNA sequence: TGTGCCAGCAGTTTCGGAGTCCCCTACGAGCAGTACTTC.